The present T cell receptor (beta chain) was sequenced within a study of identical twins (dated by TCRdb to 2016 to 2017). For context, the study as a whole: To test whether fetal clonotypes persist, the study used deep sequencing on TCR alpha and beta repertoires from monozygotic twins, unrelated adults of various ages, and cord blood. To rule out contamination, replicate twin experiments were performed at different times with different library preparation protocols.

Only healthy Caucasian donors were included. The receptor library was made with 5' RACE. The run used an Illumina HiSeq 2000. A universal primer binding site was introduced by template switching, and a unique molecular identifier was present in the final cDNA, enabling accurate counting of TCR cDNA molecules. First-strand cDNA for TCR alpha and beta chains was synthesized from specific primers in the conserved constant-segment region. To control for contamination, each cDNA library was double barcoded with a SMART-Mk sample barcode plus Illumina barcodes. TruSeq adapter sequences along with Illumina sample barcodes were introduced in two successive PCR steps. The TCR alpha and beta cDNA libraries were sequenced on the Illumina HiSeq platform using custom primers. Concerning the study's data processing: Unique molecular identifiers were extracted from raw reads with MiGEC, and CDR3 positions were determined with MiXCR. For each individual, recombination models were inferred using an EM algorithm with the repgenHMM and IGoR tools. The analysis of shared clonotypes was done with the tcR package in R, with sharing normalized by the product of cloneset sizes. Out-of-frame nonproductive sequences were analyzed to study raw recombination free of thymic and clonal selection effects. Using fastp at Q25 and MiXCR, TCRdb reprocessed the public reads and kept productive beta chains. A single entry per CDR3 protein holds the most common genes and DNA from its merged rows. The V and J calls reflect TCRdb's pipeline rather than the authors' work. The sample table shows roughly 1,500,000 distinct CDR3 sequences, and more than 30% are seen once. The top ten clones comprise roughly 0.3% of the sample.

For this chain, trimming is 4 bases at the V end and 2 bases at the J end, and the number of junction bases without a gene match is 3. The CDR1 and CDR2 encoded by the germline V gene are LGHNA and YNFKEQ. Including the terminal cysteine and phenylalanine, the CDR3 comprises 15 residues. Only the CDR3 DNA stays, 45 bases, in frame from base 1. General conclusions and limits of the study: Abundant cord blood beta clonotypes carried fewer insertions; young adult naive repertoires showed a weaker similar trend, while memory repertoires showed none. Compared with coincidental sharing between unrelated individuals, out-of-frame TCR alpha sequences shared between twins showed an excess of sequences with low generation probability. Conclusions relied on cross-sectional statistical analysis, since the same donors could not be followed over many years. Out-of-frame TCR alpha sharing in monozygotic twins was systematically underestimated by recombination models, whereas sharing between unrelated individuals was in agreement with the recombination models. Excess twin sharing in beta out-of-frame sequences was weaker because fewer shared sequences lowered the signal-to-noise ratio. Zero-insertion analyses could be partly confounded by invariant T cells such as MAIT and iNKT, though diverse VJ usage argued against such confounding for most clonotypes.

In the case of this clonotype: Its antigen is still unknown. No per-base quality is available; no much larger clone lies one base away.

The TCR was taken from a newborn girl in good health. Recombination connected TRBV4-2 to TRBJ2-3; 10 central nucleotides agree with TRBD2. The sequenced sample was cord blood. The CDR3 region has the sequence CASSPSGSYTDTQYF. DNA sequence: TGTGCCAGCAGCCCTAGCGGGAGCTACACAGATACGCAGTATTTT.